A single sample is the source of the 28 T cell receptor beta chains below, sequenced in a study of cytomegalovirus exposure and HLA in healthy donors. PCR was performed using 60 Vbeta and 13 Jbeta primers. The protocol was immunoSEQ multiplex PCR, while the TCRdb copy is restricted to in-frame clones and leaves out a portion. The sample includes tens of thousands of clones, under 75% of them seen just once. Sequencing was carried out using PBMCs. These receptors originate from a human donor in good health.

J is TRBJ1-1 and V is TRBV19; tentative D call: TRBD1 (5 bases). Per the germline V gene, CDR1 is LNHDA and CDR2 is SQIVND (reference sequence). The V end lost 3 bases, the J end lost 6 bases, and 11 bases lay between the germline ends. This CDR3 contains 13 residues. CDR3 sequence: CASSMGQRAEAFF. The CDR3 nucleotides are TGTGCCAGTAGTATGGGGCAGCGGGCTGAAGCTTTCTTT. Full variable domain (missing parts from reference TRBV19 and TRBJ1-1): DGGITQSPKYLFRKEGQNVTLSCEQNLNHDAMYWYRQDPGQGLRLIYYSQIVNDFQKGDIAEGYSVSREKKESFPLTVTSAQKNPTAFYLCASSMGQRAEAFFGQGTRLTVV.

This clone has only a few counts. The rearrangement joins TRBV7-8 to TRBJ1-2; no clear D gene. CDR1 is SGHVS, CDR2 FQNEAQ, per germline. V gave up 5 bases and J gave up 5 bases, with 12 bases separating them. The CDR3 is 13 amino acids. The CDR3 DNA is TGTGCCAGCAGCATCAGTTCCATATATGGCTACACCTTC. Protein product: CASSISSIYGYTF.

The chain carries TRBV5-1 and TRBJ2-5, with TRBD1 matching 10 bases. The J call may be wrong; the DNA end is better matched by TRBJ2-7. Germline V gene sequence: CDR1 SGHRS, CDR2 YFSETQ. The CDR3 spans 15 residues. As DNA, the CDR3 is TGCGCCAGCAGCTTGGGACAGGGGGCGGGTTACGAGCAGTACTTC. Its translation is CASSLGQGAGYEQYF.

The rearrangement uses TRBV4-3 and TRBJ1-6, with a weak D call TRBD1 (6 bases). CDR1 LGHNA and CDR2 YSLEER come from the germline V gene. This CDR3 is built from 15 residues. V shed 0 bases and J shed 9 bases, with 12 bases lying between them. CDR3 nucleotides: TGCGCCAGCAGCCAAGACAGGACAGTCCCTTCACCCCTCCACTTT. This codes for CASSQDRTVPSPLHF.

As to this clone: Relative to the germline gene, one junction end is altered; a read error may explain this. This sequence joins TRBV7-7 and TRBJ2-3, with 7 bases matching TRBD2. CDR1 is SSHAT and CDR2 is FNYEAQ in the germline V gene (reference sequence). The CDR3 is 17 residues long. CDR3 amino acids: CASSLATGRGSTDTQYF. CDR3 DNA sequence: TGTGCTAGCAGCTTAGCAACCGGGCGGGGGAGCACAGATACGCAGTATTTT. The whole variable domain, remainder taken from reference TRBV7-7 and TRBJ2-3, is GAGVSQSPRYKVTKRGQDVTLRCDPISSHATLYWYQQALGQGPEFLTYFNYEAQPDKSGLPSDRFSAERPEGSISTLTIQRTEQRDSAMYRCASSLATGRGSTDTQYFGPGTRLTVL.

V gene TRBV9 combines with J gene TRBJ2-5; no clear D gene. The CDR3 spans 15 residues. Trimming cost V 3 bases and J 3 bases, with 15 bases left between them. Germline V CDR1 and CDR2: SGDLS, YYNGEE. This CDR3 is CASSAGPDREETQYF. The DNA for the CDR3 is TGTGCCAGCAGCGCTGGTCCGGATCGGGAAGAGACCCAGTACTTC.

V is TRBV19 and J is TRBJ1-2; 8 bases match TRBD1. The CDR3 has 13 residues. Trimming at V came to 4 bases and at J to 7 bases, leaving 5 bases not matched to a gene. Germline V gene lookup returns CDR1 LNHDA and CDR2 SQIVND (reference sequence). Written as DNA, the CDR3 is TGTGCCAGTAGTACCCCGGACAGGGCTGGCTACACCTTC. Translating gives CASSTPDRAGYTF.

The chain links TRBV11-3 to TRBJ2-7; 9 bases map to TRBD2. V was pared by 3 bases and J by 0 bases, with 3 bases of the junction left unmatched. Germline CDR1 SGHNT, CDR2 YENEEA. CDR3 length: 15 residues. CDR3 sequence (DNA): TGTGCCAGCAGCTTTGCTAGCGGGACCTCCTACGAGCAGTACTTC. It is translated as CASSFASGTSYEQYF.

The chain joins TRBV10-3 to TRBJ2-6, with D possibly matching TRBD2 (6 bases). Trimming cost V 6 bases and J 0 bases, with 15 bases left between them. The CDR3 covers 17 residues. Germline assignment: CDR1 ENHRY and CDR2 SYGVKD. The CDR3 sequence: CAIRRVTGGSGANVLTF. As DNA, the CDR3 is TGTGCCATCAGGAGGGTCACCGGGGGCTCTGGGGCCAACGTCCTGACTTTC.

This clone was recorded a few times. J is TRBJ1-3 and V is TRBV7-9, with D maybe TRBD1 (5 bases). Trimming left V 7 bases short and J 1 base short, with 14 bases between. From germline, CDR1 is SEHNR and CDR2 FQNEAQ (reference sequence). The CDR3 runs 15 residues. CDR3 DNA sequence: TGTGCCAGCACACCCCGCGGGGGGTCTGGAAACACCATATATTTT. Its translation is CASTPRGGSGNTIYF.

The V gene is TRBV7-9, the J gene TRBJ1-4, with D tentatively TRBD1 (5 bases). The CDR3 loop spans 17 amino acids. Germline loops: CDR1 SEHNR, CDR2 FQNEAQ (reference sequence). V shed 1 base and J shed 4 bases, with 16 bases lying between them. CDR3 sequence reads: CASSLGDSDLDNEKLFF. As DNA, the CDR3 is TGTGCCAGCAGCTTAGGTGACAGCGATCTAGATAATGAAAAACTGTTTTTT.

V gene TRBV7-8 combines with J gene TRBJ1-5; TRBD1 matches 9 bases. Trimming cost V 1 base and J 5 bases; bases outside gene matches: 6. Germline assignment: CDR1 SGHVS and CDR2 FQNEAQ. CDR3 length equals 16 residues. The CDR3 DNA reads as TGTGCCAGCAGCTTAGGGGGACAGGGAGGGGATCAGCCCCAGCATTTT. This codes for CASSLGGQGGDQPQHF. Complete variable domain (other parts from reference TRBV7-8 and TRBJ1-5): GAGVSQSPRYKVAKRGQDVALRCDPISGHVSLFWYQQALGQGPEFLTYFQNEAQLDKSGLPSDRFFAERPEGSVSTLKIQRTQQEDSAVYLCASSLGGQGGDQPQHFGDGTRLSIL.

The chain carries TRBV5-1 and TRBJ2-7; TRBD1 might be the D (5 bases). CDR1 and CDR2 (germline): SGHRS, YFSETQ. CDR3 size: 14 residues. V lost 4 bases and J 4 bases, leaving 15 bases between the germline ends. The chain's CDR3 is CASSPTSTEYEQYF. CDR3 bases: TGCGCCAGCAGCCCTACCTCGACAGAGTACGAGCAGTACTTC.

J is TRBJ2-3 and V is TRBV9, with D possibly being TRBD2 (6 bases). Trimming left V 5 bases short and J 0 bases short, with 10 bases between. Germline loops: CDR1 SGDLS, CDR2 YYNGEE. CDR3 length equals 14 residues. Written as DNA, the CDR3 is TGTGCCAGCAGGGAGGGGACTAGCACAGATACGCAGTATTTT. Translation: CASREGTSTDTQYF.

The chain employs TRBV7-9 and TRBJ1-2, with 7 nucleotides matching TRBD1. In germline, CDR1 is SEHNR, CDR2 FQNEAQ (reference sequence). J gave up 0 bases and V 6 bases, and 10 bases lay outside the gene matches. The CDR3 is 16 residues long. The CDR3 nucleotides read TGTGCCAGCAGGCCACCGGGACAGCCTACTAACTATGGCTACACCTTC. As protein: CASRPPGQPTNYGYTF.

This clone has only a few counts. The rearrangement joins TRBV4-3 to TRBJ2-2; 7 nucleotides align to TRBD1. Germline V gene sequence: CDR1 LGHNA, CDR2 YSLEER. The ends lost 4 bases at V and 4 bases at J; junction bases unmatched: 0. CDR3 length equals 13 residues. In nucleotides, the CDR3 is TGCGCCAGCAGCCGGGACAGCACCGGGGAGCTGTTTTTT. This encodes CASSRDSTGELFF.

J is TRBJ2-7 and V is TRBV18; TRBD1 matches at 9 bases. The CDR3 runs to 16 residues. Germline V lookup: CDR1 KGHSH, CDR2 LQKENI. J was trimmed by 2 bases and V by 5 bases; bases with no gene match: 10. The CDR3: CASSSSGTGFTYEQYF. Here the CDR3 DNA reads TGTGCCAGCTCATCATCCGGGACAGGGTTTACCTACGAGCAGTACTTC.

The CDR3 region is CASRKDFSNQPQHF. The CDR3 DNA reads TGTGCCAGCAGGAAGGACTTTAGCAATCAGCCCCAGCATTTT. J is TRBJ1-5 and V is TRBV6-1; D remains ambiguous. Looked up from germline, CDR1 is MNHNS and CDR2 is SASEGT. This CDR3 spans 14 amino acids. With 6 bases removed from V and 0 bases from J, the gap between germline ends came to 9 bases.

This clone has a handful of counts. The same CDR3 also results from other DNA sequences found in this sample. V is TRBV18 and J is TRBJ2-1, with D tentatively TRBD2 (5 bases). The V end lost 3 bases, the J end lost 0 bases, and 9 bases lay between the germline ends. The CDR3 contains 15 residues. Germline V gives CDR1 KGHSH, CDR2 LQKENI. CDR3 in amino acids: CASSPGASSYNEQFF. For the CDR3, the DNA is TGTGCCAGCTCACCGGGAGCGAGCTCCTACAATGAGCAGTTCTTC.

The chain has TRBV27 and TRBJ1-3; D is unresolved. Germline values: CDR1 MNHEY, CDR2 SMNVEV (reference sequence). Trimming cost V 6 bases and J 0 bases, with 9 bases left between them. The CDR3 covers 14 residues. CDR3 loop: CASSPTFSGNTIYF. CDR3 bases: TGTGCCAGCAGCCCCACATTCTCTGGAAACACCATATATTTT.

The CDR3, as DNA: TGCAGCGTTGTTTACGGGGCGGGGGAAAAACTGTTTTTT. Amino acid sequence: CSVVYGAGEKLFF. The V call is TRBV29-1, the J call TRBJ1-4; tentative D call: TRBD1 (5 bases). Germline values: CDR1 SQVTM, CDR2 ANQGSEA. Trimming took off 4 bases at V and 8 bases at J, with 14 bases between the two ends. The CDR3 covers 13 residues.

This chain uses TRBV7-2 with TRBJ1-3, with D unresolved. Germline V gene lookup returns CDR1 SGHTA and CDR2 FQGNSA. The CDR3 runs 15 residues. The V end lost 1 base, the J end lost 0 bases, and 7 bases lay between the germline ends. CDR3 residues: CASSLESSSGNTIYF. DNA of the CDR3: TGTGCCAGCAGCTTAGAATCGAGCTCTGGAAACACCATATATTTT.

J is TRBJ1-2 and V is TRBV5-1; D is undetermined. The CDR3 has 16 residues. In germline, CDR1 is SGHRS, CDR2 YFSETQ. V lost 4 bases to trimming and J lost 0 bases, with 16 bases between them. The CDR3 region has the DNA TGCGCCAGCAGCATCGGGAGCTTGAGGGCTAACTATGGCTACACCTTC. It yields the protein CASSIGSLRANYGYTF.

The chain links TRBV2 to TRBJ2-1; 10 nucleotides agree with TRBD2. J was trimmed by 7 bases and V by 7 bases; bases with no gene match: 4. The CDR3 loop spans 13 amino acids. In germline, CDR1 is SNHLY, CDR2 FYNNEI. The CDR3 loop is CASKRGGGNEQFF. The CDR3 region has the DNA TGTGCCAGCAAGCGGGGGGGCGGTAATGAGCAGTTCTTC.

In its sample, this clone was seen once. The rearrangement uses TRBV9 and TRBJ2-3; 10 positions match TRBD2. Germline CDR1 and CDR2: SGDLS and YYNGEE. Trimming cost V 3 bases and J 3 bases; bases outside gene matches: 10. CDR3 length: 17 residues. The CDR3 coding sequence is TGTGCCAGCAGCGAGCCCCGGGCTAGCGGGGGTACAGATACGCAGTATTTT. It codes for CASSEPRASGGTDTQYF. The variable domain in full, with the rest retrieved from reference TRBV9 and TRBJ2-3, is DSGVTQTPKHLITATGQRVTLRCSPRSGDLSVYWYQQSLDQGLQFLIQYYNGEERAKGNILERFSAQQFPDLHSELNLSSLELGDSALYFCASSEPRASGGTDTQYFGPGTRLTVL.

The genes are TRBV4-3 and TRBJ2-3, with a tentative D call TRBD1 (5 bases). Germline V gene data show CDR1 as LGHNA and CDR2 as YSLEER. V was cut by 4 bases and J by 2 bases, with 13 bases left in between. The CDR3 consists of 15 residues. CDR3 sequence reads: CASSLRHRNTDTQYF. The CDR3 DNA reads TGCGCCAGCAGCCTAAGACACAGGAACACAGATACGCAGTATTTT.

The chain links TRBV4-3 to TRBJ2-5; TRBD1 might be the D (5 bases). This CDR3 region has 14 residues. Trimming took 0 bases from V and 5 from J, leaving 10 bases between them. The V gene's germline CDR1 is LGHNA and CDR2 YSLEER. The CDR3 DNA reads as TGCGCCAGCAGCCAAGATCCAGGGAAGGAGACCCAGTACTTC. Protein: CASSQDPGKETQYF.

The J gene is TRBJ2-1, the V gene TRBV5-1; TRBD1 aligns across 11 bases. Germline-derived CDR1 and CDR2 are SGHRS and YFSETQ. The CDR3 length is 13 residues. The J segment lost 9 bases and the V segment lost 4 bases, leaving 3 bases of the junction unmatched. The CDR3 coding sequence is TGCGCCAGCAGCCCGGGGACAGGGGGTGAGCAGTTCTTC. As protein: CASSPGTGGEQFF.